This T cell receptor beta chain was captured in a study of tumor-infiltrating lymphocytes in localized non-small cell lung cancer. Measured with immunoSEQ multiplex PCR; TCRdb has only the in-frame clones, and not every one. Of fewer than 20,000 clones detected, 73% appear once; the ten largest clones hold approximately 4%. The CDR3 runs to 15 residues. Losses at the gene ends were 6 bases for V and 5 bases for J; bases not matched to a gene: 9. Germline V gives CDR1 ENHRY, CDR2 SYGVKD. The chain carries TRBV10-3 and TRBJ2-2; 7 bases align to TRBD2. The TCR was taken from a human donor with non-small cell lung cancer. Sequenced sample: lung tumor tissue. The CDR3 DNA is TGTGCCATCAGGGAGGGCGCCGGGGGGACCGGGGAGCTGTTTTTT. Translation: CAIREGAGGTGELFF.